This T cell receptor beta chain was sequenced for a study of early T cells in non-severe SARS-CoV-2 infection. Study overall: Sequenced bulk RNA came from whole blood that was unsorted, and chains were unpaired.

The TCR library protocol attached unique molecular identifiers to the individual cDNA molecules. In TCRdb, the 5' RACE reads were re-called with MiXCR into one record per CDR3 protein. The top ten clones hold 2% to 3% of a sample with 25,000 or so distinct CDR3 sequences, roughly 6% of them seen once. The germline V gene encodes CDR1 DFQATT and CDR2 SNEGSKA (reference sequence). The CDR3 covers 11 residues. V lost 7 bases and J lost 8, with 13 bases in between. This clonotype was seen repeatedly, ten times or more. The sequence derives from an adult who was a healthcare worker with PCR-confirmed SARS-CoV-2 infection or an uninfected control (not recorded which). Sequencing input: whole blood. The J gene is TRBJ2-3, the V gene TRBV20-1; a possible D gene is TRBD2 (6 bases). The CDR3 DNA reads TGCAGTGTGAGGCCGCGGGGTACGCAGTATTTT. Amino acids: CSVRPRGTQYF.